This T cell receptor (beta chain) was captured by sequencing in a study of cytomegalovirus exposure and HLA in healthy donors. Primers included in the PCR were 60 Vbeta and 13 Jbeta primers. Clones were read by immunoSEQ multiplex PCR, and TCRdb kept only the in-frame ones, dropping some. Seen here are roughly 180,000 clones, 85% observed once, and the top ten hold 1%. Although they were nominally healthy when sampled, donors likely had unrecorded immune exposures. The clonotype was recovered from a boy between 2 and 10 years old in good health and CMV-seronegative. Input material: PBMCs.

The CDR3 nucleotides are TGTGCCAGCAGCGACAGGGGGCGCGCAGATACGCAGTATTTT. Protein product: CASSDRGRADTQYF. V gene TRBV9 combines with J gene TRBJ2-3; the match to TRBD1 covers 9 bases. The germline gives CDR1 SGDLS, CDR2 YYNGEE. After removal of 3 bases from V and 4 bases from J, the junction contained 3 bases not matched to a gene. CDR3 length: 14 amino acids.